The 25 T cell receptor beta chains given below trace back to one sample, sequenced in a study of cytomegalovirus exposure and HLA in healthy donors. The PCR ran on 60 Vbeta and 13 Jbeta primers. The protocol was immunoSEQ multiplex PCR, while the TCRdb copy is restricted to in-frame clones and leaves out a portion. The table lists about 160,000 clones, about 71% of them singletons. Sequencing used PBMCs. Every receptor here comes from a woman aged 25-40 years in good health and CMV-seronegative.

The chain joins TRBV7-2 to TRBJ2-7; 10 bases match TRBD1. The CDR3 runs to 13 residues. With V trimmed by 5 bases and J by 6 bases, 4 bases remained unmatched. In germline, CDR1 is SGHTA, CDR2 FQGNSA. The CDR3 loop is CASSLDRGREQYF. The DNA for the CDR3 is TGTGCCAGCAGCCTCGACAGGGGGCGCGAGCAGTACTTC. The entire variable domain, with the rest obtained from reference TRBV7-2 and TRBJ2-7, is as follows: GAGVSQSPSNKVTEKGKDVELRCDPISGHTALYWYRQSLGQGLEFLIYFQGNSAPDKSGLPSDRFSAERTGGSVSTLTIQRTQQEDSAVYLCASSLDRGREQYFGPGTRLTVT.

V usage is TRBV7-2 and J usage is TRBJ1-5; D is possibly TRBD1 (5 bases). V was trimmed by 3 bases and J by 8 bases, leaving 11 bases between them. Germline values: CDR1 SGHTA, CDR2 FQGNSA. The CDR3 extends over 13 amino acids. The CDR3 coding sequence is TGTGCCAGCAGCTTTACAGGAATGGAGCCCCAGCATTTT. It codes for CASSFTGMEPQHF. The full variable domain, in which reference TRBV7-2 and TRBJ1-5 provide the parts outside the CDR3, is GAGVSQSPSNKVTEKGKDVELRCDPISGHTALYWYRQSLGQGLEFLIYFQGNSAPDKSGLPSDRFSAERTGGSVSTLTIQRTQQEDSAVYLCASSFTGMEPQHFGDGTRLSIL.

This chain joins TRBV7-6 and TRBJ2-3; D might be TRBD2 (5 bases). Germline CDR1 is SGHVS and CDR2 is FNYEAQ. Trimming removed 5 bases at V and 4 bases at J, with 16 bases between. The CDR3 sequence is 15 residues long. The DNA of the CDR3 is TGTGCCAGCAGCGAGAGGGTAATTGGCGCAGATACGCAGTATTTT. Its translation: CASSERVIGADTQYF.

The chain combines TRBV11-2 with TRBJ2-2; tentative D call: TRBD2 (6 bases). The length of the CDR3 is 17 residues. The germline V gene has CDR1 SGHAT and CDR2 FQNNGV. V shed 3 bases and J shed 1 base, with 15 bases lying between them. CDR3 region: CASSFGGWELNTGELFF. CDR3 coding DNA: TGTGCCAGCAGCTTTGGGGGGTGGGAGCTGAACACCGGGGAGCTGTTTTTT.

This clone was seen only a few times. The rearrangement uses TRBV28 and TRBJ2-7, with D possibly TRBD1 on 5 matching bases. V was cut by 7 bases and J by 2 bases, with 12 bases left in between. Germline V gene data show CDR1 as MDHEN and CDR2 as SYDVKM. The CDR3 consists of 13 residues. CDR3 protein: CASKSDSPYEQYF. In DNA, the CDR3 is TGTGCCAGCAAATCTGACAGTCCCTACGAGCAGTACTTC.

J is TRBJ2-7 and V is TRBV15; D is possibly TRBD1 (6 bases). The germline V and J ends were trimmed by 4 bases and 6 bases, with 34 bases remaining between them. CDR3 length: 20 amino acids. The germline V gene has CDR1 LNHNV and CDR2 YYDKDF (reference sequence). The CDR3 protein is CATSTWKGGGPHLILCEQYF. CDR3 sequence (DNA): TGTGCCACCAGCACATGGAAAGGGGGTGGGCCTCACCTGATATTGTGCGAGCAGTACTTC. Combining the CDR3 with reference TRBV15 and TRBJ2-7 gives the whole variable domain DAMVIQNPRYQVTQFGKPVTLSCSQTLNHNVMYWYQQKSSQAPKLLFHYYDKDFNNEADTPDNFQSRRPNTSFCFLDIRSPGLGDTAMYLCATSTWKGGGPHLILCEQYFGPGTRLTVT.

The CDR3 region is CASTRLGAQRGEAFF. In DNA, the CDR3 is TGTGCCAGCACAAGGTTAGGGGCTCAGCGGGGTGAAGCTTTCTTT. The gene calls are TRBV28 and TRBJ1-1; tentatively, D is TRBD1 (5 bases). The CDR3 has 15 amino acids. The V and J ends lost 7 bases and 7 bases respectively, with 22 bases between them. Germline V gene sequence: CDR1 MDHEN, CDR2 SYDVKM.

This chain uses TRBV5-6 with TRBJ2-7, with 8 bases that match TRBD1. From germline, CDR1 is SGHDT and CDR2 YYEEEE. This CDR3 has 15 residues. The V segment lost 4 bases and the J segment 2 bases; nucleotides outside the gene matches: 8. The CDR3 region has the DNA TGTGCCAGCAGCCCGCGGGTGGACAGGGCCTACGAGCAGTACTTC. This gives the protein CASSPRVDRAYEQYF.

The J gene is TRBJ1-2, the V gene TRBV4-3; D is undetermined. Germline V gene lookup returns CDR1 LGHNA and CDR2 YSLEER. This CDR3 contains 15 residues. V shed 3 bases and J shed 3 bases, with 14 bases lying between them. The CDR3 here is CASSQTTGPDYGYTF. DNA for the CDR3: TGCGCCAGCAGCCAGACTACCGGGCCCGACTATGGCTACACCTTC.

The chain is built from TRBV27 and TRBJ2-1; 11 bases map to TRBD2. The CDR3 length is 17 residues. V lost 0 bases and J lost 7; bases outside the gene matches: 8. In germline, CDR1 is MNHEY, CDR2 SMNVEV (reference sequence). The CDR3 DNA reads as TGTGCCAGCAGTTTATCAGGGTTAGCGGGAGGGTGGAATGAGCAGTTCTTC. Translating gives CASSLSGLAGGWNEQFF.

The chain recombines TRBV5-1 with TRBJ2-7, with TRBD1 matching over 10 bases. CDR1 is SGHRS, CDR2 YFSETQ, per germline. J was trimmed by 3 bases and V by 5 bases; bases with no gene match: 2. The CDR3 extends over 13 amino acids. CDR3 loop: CASSGTGVYEQYF. The CDR3 DNA reads TGCGCCAGCAGTGGGACAGGGGTCTACGAGCAGTACTTC.

V is TRBV5-1 and J is TRBJ2-1; 10 bases align to TRBD2. Trimming removed 5 bases from V and 4 bases from J; junction bases left unmatched: 6. CDR1 is SGHRS, CDR2 YFSETQ, per germline. The CDR3 runs 15 residues. CDR3 DNA sequence: TGCGCCAGCAGACCCACTAGCGGGGATTACAATGAGCAGTTCTTC. Its translation: CASRPTSGDYNEQFF.

This chain links TRBV2 with TRBJ1-4, with D unresolved. The CDR3 extends over 12 amino acids. Trimming stripped 8 bases from V and 4 bases from J, with 8 bases between. Germline loops: CDR1 SNHLY, CDR2 FYNNEI. This CDR3 reads CASLDNNEKLFF. DNA for the CDR3: TGTGCCAGCTTAGACAATAATGAAAAACTGTTTTTT.

The rearrangement joins TRBV5-1 to TRBJ2-1; TRBD2 is a possible D gene (6 bases). Germline CDR1 reads SGHRS; CDR2 reads YFSETQ. The CDR3 is made up of 15 amino acids. Trimming removed 0 bases at V and 3 bases at J, with 10 bases between. The CDR3 nucleotides are TGCGCCAGCAGCTTGGGGCTAGCGATCTACAATGAGCAGTTCTTC. Its translation is CASSLGLAIYNEQFF. Based on the CDR3 plus reference TRBV5-1 and TRBJ2-1, the full variable domain is KAGVTQTPRYLIKTRGQQVTLSCSPISGHRSVSWYQQTPGQGLQFLFEYFSETQRNKGNFPGRFSGRQFSNSRSEMNVSTLELGDSALYLCASSLGLAIYNEQFFGPGTRLTVL.

The chain carries TRBV5-4 and TRBJ1-1; D is unresolved. V lost 3 bases and J lost 0, with 24 bases in between. The CDR3 is made up of 19 amino acids. Germline CDR1 reads SGHNT; CDR2 reads YYREEE (reference sequence). CDR3 sequence (DNA): TGTGCCAGCAGCTCCCACCCGGGTGCCGTCTCTACAATGAACACTGAAGCTTTCTTT. Its protein is CASSSHPGAVSTMNTEAFF.

The chain carries TRBV9 and TRBJ1-3; D is undetermined. The CDR3 covers 15 residues. Trimming pared 3 bases from V and 3 bases from J, leaving 13 bases between. Germline loops: CDR1 SGDLS, CDR2 YYNGEE. This CDR3 reads CASSALASVGNTIYF. DNA for the CDR3: TGTGCCAGCAGCGCCCTTGCGTCGGTTGGAAACACCATATATTTT.

This chain uses TRBV10-1 with TRBJ2-7; 12 bases agree with TRBD2. V lost 4 bases and J lost 3; bases outside the gene matches: 4. Germline CDR1 reads WNHNN; CDR2 reads SYGVQD (reference sequence). CDR3 length: 15 amino acids. CDR3 in amino acids: CASSGTSGNIYEQYF. CDR3 bases: TGCGCCAGCAGTGGGACTAGCGGGAACATCTACGAGCAGTACTTC.

The rearrangement joins TRBV11-2 to TRBJ1-1, with TRBD1 identical over 8 bases. The CDR3 is 14 amino acids. Germline assignment: CDR1 SGHAT and CDR2 FQNNGV. V was clipped by 4 bases and J by 4 bases; unmatched bases: 5. Written as DNA, the CDR3 is TGTGCCAGCAGCTCACCAGGGGGCGGCACTGAAGCTTTCTTT. Encoded protein: CASSSPGGGTEAFF.

The chain employs TRBV4-1 and TRBJ1-1, with TRBD1 matching over 11 bases. Germline CDR1 reads MGHRA; CDR2 reads YSYEKL. With V trimmed by 3 bases and J by 0 bases, 12 bases remained unmatched. The CDR3 is 19 residues long. In DNA form, the CDR3 reads TGCGCCAGCAGCCAGACCCGGGACAGGGGGAAAAGAATGAACACTGAAGCTTTCTTT. Translation: CASSQTRDRGKRMNTEAFF.

The J gene is TRBJ1-4, the V gene TRBV5-4, with D tentatively TRBD1 (6 bases). Trimming cost V 4 bases and J 5 bases, with 21 bases left between them. Germline CDR1 SGHNT, CDR2 YYREEE (reference sequence). The CDR3 length is 17 residues. CDR3 nucleotides: TGTGCCAGCAGCATTAAGGGGGTGGGAGGGAACAATGAAAAACTGTTTTTT. It encodes CASSIKGVGGNNEKLFF.

V gene TRBV25-1 combines with J gene TRBJ1-1; D might be TRBD1 (5 bases). The CDR3 has 13 residues. Germline lookup yields CDR1 MGHDK and CDR2 SYGVNS. Between the trimmed V and J ends, which lost 6 bases and 3 bases, there was a span of 11 bases. The CDR3 spells CASRSGSYTEAFF. The CDR3 nucleotides are TGTGCCAGCAGGTCAGGGTCGTACACTGAAGCTTTCTTT.

This rearrangement joins TRBV27 to TRBJ1-2; 11 nucleotides line up with TRBD1. This CDR3 has 12 residues. With 10 bases clipped from V and 7 bases from J, the junction kept 5 bases outside the gene matches. Germline CDR1 MNHEY, CDR2 SMNVEV (reference sequence). In DNA form, the CDR3 reads TGTGCCACCGGACAGGGGGCTGTTGGCTACACCTTC. Translation: CATGQGAVGYTF.

This chain uses TRBV19 with TRBJ2-2; D may be TRBD2 (5 bases). V lost 9 bases and J lost 7, with 9 bases in between. The CDR3 sequence is 11 residues long. CDR1 and CDR2 from the germline V gene are LNHDA and SQIVND (reference sequence). CDR3 sequence reads: CASAGLGELFF. The DNA of the CDR3 is TGTGCCAGCGCGGGTCTCGGGGAGCTGTTTTTT.

The rearrangement links TRBV9 to TRBJ2-1, with 14 positions matching TRBD2. Trimming removed 3 bases from V and 5 bases from J; junction bases left unmatched: 7. The CDR3 consists of 17 residues. Germline V CDR1 and CDR2: SGDLS, YYNGEE. The CDR3 DNA sequence: TGTGCCAGCAGCGGGACTAGCGGGAGGTTTCCCCACAATGAGCAGTTCTTC. This encodes CASSGTSGRFPHNEQFF.

In its sample, this clone was seen a few times. The chain has TRBV19 and TRBJ2-6; D is ambiguous. This CDR3 region has 16 residues. Germline V gene lookup returns CDR1 LNHDA and CDR2 SQIVND (reference sequence). Between the trimmed V and J ends, which lost 2 bases and 5 bases, there was a span of 13 bases. The CDR3 region has the DNA TGTGCCAGTAGTATACTAGAGAGTTCTAGGGCCAACGTCCTGACTTTC. Its protein product is CASSILESSRANVLTF.